Sequencing of this TCR beta chain was carried out in a study of OX40 agonist ivuxolimab in advanced cancers. Turning to the overall study: Ivuxolimab was an agonistic, fully human IgG2 monoclonal antibody directed against OX40 (CD134), a costimulatory receptor. Prior anti-PD-1, anti-PD-L1 or anti-CTLA-4 therapy was permitted, and checkpoint inhibitors had been received by 40% to 50% of dose-escalation patients. Of the approximately 53 patients in dose escalation, approximately 20 had hepatocellular carcinoma, about 15 had melanoma, 9 had renal cell carcinoma and 9 had head and neck cancer. In the dose-escalation cohort, roughly 80% of patients were male, and the mean age was approximately 55 years, with a range of about 20 to 90. Intravenous ivuxolimab was administered to patients every 2 weeks at six dose levels: 0.01, 0.1, 0.3, 1.5, 3 and 10 mg/kg. Partial responses occurred in three dose-escalation patients: two with cutaneous melanoma and one with hepatocellular carcinoma. The monotherapy dose-escalation portion (N of about 47 patients) of the phase I ivuxolimab trial is reported in the paper. The point of sequencing TCRbeta in the periphery was to test whether ivuxolimab changed TCR sequence diversity and drove clonal T-cell expansion.

The trial excluded patients who had a history of autoimmune disease or were on systemic immunosuppression. Peripheral blood for TCR sequencing was collected from all dose cohorts at baseline, on cycle 4 day 1, and on cycle 7 day 1. Samples came from an open-label, multicenter, first-in-human phase I dose-escalation trial of ivuxolimab. Adults with locally advanced or metastatic melanoma, renal cell carcinoma, hepatocellular carcinoma or head and neck squamous cell carcinoma were enrolled in the trial. CD4+ and CD8+ T cells were sorted separately from peripheral blood before TCR sequencing. To sequence the TCRbeta CDR3 region, genomic DNA was isolated from the sorted cells. The immunoSEQ Assay was used for sequencing of TCRbeta CDR3 regions. Not all clones reach the TCRdb copy of this immuneACCESS table, which keeps in-frame sequences only. Checked studies attribute under half of the gap to unresolved V genes and leave the rest unexplained. The sample has roughly 20,000 clones on record, approximately 76% of them singletons. The ten largest account for about 47% of the sample.

On the study overall, not on this receptor specifically: At doses from 0.1 to 3.0 mg/kg, clonal expansion was seen in both CD4+ and CD8+ blood T cells between baseline and week 6. After ivuxolimab, CD8+ T cells had more expanded clones than CD4+ T cells on average. Antigen specificity was not determined for the clonally expanded peripheral T cells. In partial responders in the 0.1-3.0 mg/kg groups, normalized peripheral clonal expansion was found to be among the lowest, especially among CD8+ T cells. Low levels of normalized T-cell clonal expansion were also shown by some nonresponding patients.

As regards this clone: There is no known antigen for this receptor. No clone much larger than this one lies a single base away; base qualities are absent.

The sequence was obtained from an adult with an advanced solid tumor such as melanoma, head and neck, liver or kidney cancer. Sequenced here: CD4+ or CD8+ T cells sorted from blood, sampled in a trial of the OX40 agonist ivuxolimab.

The CDR3 loop reads CASSSGSTYNEQFF. The sequenced DNA is TGTGCCAGCAGTTCAGGGTCTACCTACAATGAGCAGTTCTTC. The sequence joins TRBV27 to TRBJ2-1, and possibly TRBD1, on 5 matching bases. Trimming at the junction amounts to 4 bases on V and 2 bases on J, and the germline ends lie 9 bases apart. The germline V gene (reference sequence) provides CDR1 MNHEY and CDR2 SMNVEV. CDR3 length: 14 amino acids, cysteine to phenylalanine. Left in the record is the CDR3 DNA by itself, 42 bases read in frame from the first base.